This entry features one T cell receptor beta chain sequence. The sample comes from a study of blood T cell repertoires in COVID-19. Study as a whole: The United States, Italy and Spain were the sources of the acute and convalescent COVID-19 samples.

In the authors' workflow: Nucleated cell number was recorded as an estimate derived from reference gene primer amplification. Here immunoSEQ multiplex PCR was the method, and the copy in TCRdb shows in-frame clones only, minus some. The V and J calls and clone size are taken from that table; D and trimming were inferred from the DNA. Of roughly 100,000 clones listed, just over 85% were seen once; the top ten hold 6.5% to 9.5%. Germline V gives CDR1 SGHVS, CDR2 FNYEAQ. Trimming left V 1 base short and J 2 bases short, with 12 bases between. This CDR3 contains 17 residues. Sequences were obtained from peripheral blood. The V call is TRBV7-6, the J call TRBJ2-6, with D tentatively TRBD1 (6 bases). This receptor was taken from a woman aged 70-85 years with acute or convalescent COVID-19. CDR3 sequence: CASSLGDTRTGANVLTF. CDR3 sequence (DNA): TGTGCCAGCAGCTTAGGGGACACCCGAACTGGGGCCAACGTCCTGACTTTC.